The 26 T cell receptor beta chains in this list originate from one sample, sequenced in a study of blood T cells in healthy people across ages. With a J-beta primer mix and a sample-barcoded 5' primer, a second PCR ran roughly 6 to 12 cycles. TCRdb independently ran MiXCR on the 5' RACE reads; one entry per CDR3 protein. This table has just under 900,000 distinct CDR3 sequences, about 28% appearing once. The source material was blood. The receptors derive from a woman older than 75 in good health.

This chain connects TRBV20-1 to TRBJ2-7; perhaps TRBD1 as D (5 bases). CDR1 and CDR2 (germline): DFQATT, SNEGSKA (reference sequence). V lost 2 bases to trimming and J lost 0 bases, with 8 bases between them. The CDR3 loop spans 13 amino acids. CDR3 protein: CSARKTGSYEQYF. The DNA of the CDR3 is TGCAGTGCTAGAAAAACAGGCTCCTACGAGCAGTACTTC.

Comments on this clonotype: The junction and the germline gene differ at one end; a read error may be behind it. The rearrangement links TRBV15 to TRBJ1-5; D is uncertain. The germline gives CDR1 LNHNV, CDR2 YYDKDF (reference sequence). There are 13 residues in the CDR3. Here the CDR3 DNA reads TGTGCCACCAGGGCGTCCCACAGTCAGCCCCGGCATTTT. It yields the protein CATRASHSQPRHF.

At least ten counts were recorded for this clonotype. This chain's CDR3 is CASSLDGYNSPLHF. Here the CDR3 DNA reads TGTGCCAGCAGTCTCGACGGCTACAATTCACCCCTCCACTTT. This rearrangement joins TRBV12-3 or TRBV12-4 to TRBJ1-6; D gene unclear. This CDR3 spans 14 amino acids. The V gene lost 5 bases and the J gene lost 7 bases, with 12 bases spanning the gap.

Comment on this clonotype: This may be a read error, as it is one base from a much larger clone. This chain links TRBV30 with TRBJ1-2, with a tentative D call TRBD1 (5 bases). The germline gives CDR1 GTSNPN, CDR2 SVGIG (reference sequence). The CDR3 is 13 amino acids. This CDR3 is CAWTLQDGYDYTF. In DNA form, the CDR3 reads TGTGCCTGGACATTACAGGATGGGTATGACTACACCTTC.

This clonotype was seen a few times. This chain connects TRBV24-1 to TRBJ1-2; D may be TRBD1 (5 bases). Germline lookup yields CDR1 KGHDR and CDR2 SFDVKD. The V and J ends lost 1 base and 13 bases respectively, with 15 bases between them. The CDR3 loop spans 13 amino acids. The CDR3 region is CATSDFQASGLTF. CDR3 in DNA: TGTGCCACCAGTGATTTCCAGGCTTCAGGGCTCACCTTC.

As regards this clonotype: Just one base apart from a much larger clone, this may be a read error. DNA of the CDR3: TGTGCCAGCTCTTCGACTAGCGGGGGGGCCGGTGGCAATGAGCAGTACTTC. It specifies CASSSTSGGAGGNEQYF. The rearrangement joins TRBV18 to TRBJ2-7; 14 nucleotides agree with TRBD2. This CDR3 has 17 amino acids. The V and J ends lost 6 bases and 7 bases, in that order; junction bases with no gene match: 14. Germline CDR1 reads KGHSH; CDR2 reads LQKENI.

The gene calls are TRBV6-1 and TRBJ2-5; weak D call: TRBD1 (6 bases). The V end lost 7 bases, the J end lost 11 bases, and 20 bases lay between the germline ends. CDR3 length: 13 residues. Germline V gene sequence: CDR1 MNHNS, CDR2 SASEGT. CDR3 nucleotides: TGTGCCAGCAACCTGGACAGCTTACAAGAGCAGTACTTC. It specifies CASNLDSLQEQYF.

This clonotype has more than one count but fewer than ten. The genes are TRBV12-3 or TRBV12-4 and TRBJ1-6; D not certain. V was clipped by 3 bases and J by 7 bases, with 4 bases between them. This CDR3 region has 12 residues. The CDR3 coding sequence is TGTGCCAGCAGTTTTGTCAATTCACCCCTCCACTTT. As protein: CASSFVNSPLHF.

The CDR3 nucleotides read TGCGCCAGCAGCCCTGGGGTGGTATCTAGCACAGATACGCAGTATTTT. The encoded protein is CASSPGVVSSTDTQYF. This chain uses TRBV5-1 with TRBJ2-3, with D hard to call. The germline V and J ends were trimmed by 4 bases and 0 bases, with 15 bases remaining between them. Germline V lookup: CDR1 SGHRS, CDR2 YFSETQ. This CDR3 region has 16 residues.

CDR3 loop: CASRSRKNNYGYTF. CDR3 nucleotide sequence: TGTGCCAGCAGAAGCAGGAAAAATAACTATGGCTACACCTTC. This sequence joins TRBV2 and TRBJ1-2; no firm D call. Germline CDR1 is SNHLY and CDR2 is FYNNEI. The CDR3 is made up of 14 amino acids. V lost 6 bases and J lost 1, with 12 bases in between.

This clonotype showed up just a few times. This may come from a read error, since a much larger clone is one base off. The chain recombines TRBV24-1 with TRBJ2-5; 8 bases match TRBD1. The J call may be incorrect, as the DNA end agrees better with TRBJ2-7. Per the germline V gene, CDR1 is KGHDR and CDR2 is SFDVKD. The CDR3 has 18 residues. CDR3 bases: TGTGTCACCAGTGATTTGCAACGTATCGGACAGGGACCCTACGAGCAGTACTTC. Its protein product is CVTSDLQRIGQGPYEQYF.

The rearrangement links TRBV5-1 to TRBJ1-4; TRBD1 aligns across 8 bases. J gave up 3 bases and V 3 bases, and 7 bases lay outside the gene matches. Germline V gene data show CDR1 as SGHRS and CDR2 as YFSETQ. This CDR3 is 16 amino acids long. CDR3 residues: CASSSGDRRPNEKLFF. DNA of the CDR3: TGCGCCAGCAGCTCCGGGGACAGGCGGCCTAATGAAAAACTGTTTTTT.

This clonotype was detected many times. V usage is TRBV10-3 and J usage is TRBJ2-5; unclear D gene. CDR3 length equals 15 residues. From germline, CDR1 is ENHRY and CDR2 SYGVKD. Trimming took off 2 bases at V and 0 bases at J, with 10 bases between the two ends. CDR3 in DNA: TGTGCCATCAGTGAGCCGTCGGTAGACCAAGAGACCCAGTACTTC. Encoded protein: CAISEPSVDQETQYF.

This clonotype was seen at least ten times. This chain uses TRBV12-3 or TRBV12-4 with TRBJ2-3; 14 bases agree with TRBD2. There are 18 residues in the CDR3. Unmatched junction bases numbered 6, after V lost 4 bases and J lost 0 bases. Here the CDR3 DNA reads TGTGCCAGCAGTTGGACTAGCGGGGGGTCCACTAGCACAGATACGCAGTATTTT. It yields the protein CASSWTSGGSTSTDTQYF.

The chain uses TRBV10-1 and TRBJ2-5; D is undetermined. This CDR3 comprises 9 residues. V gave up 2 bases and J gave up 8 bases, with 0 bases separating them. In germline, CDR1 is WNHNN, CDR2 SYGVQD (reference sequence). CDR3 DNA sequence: TGCGCCAGCAGTGAGACCCAGTACTTC. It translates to CASSETQYF.

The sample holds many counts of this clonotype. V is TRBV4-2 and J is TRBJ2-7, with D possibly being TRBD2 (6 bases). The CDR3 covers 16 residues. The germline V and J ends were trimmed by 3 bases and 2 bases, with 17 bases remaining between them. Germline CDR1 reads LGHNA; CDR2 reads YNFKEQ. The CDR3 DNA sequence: TGTGCCAGCAGCCAGATTGTAGCGGAGAGGACCTACGAGCAGTACTTC. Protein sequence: CASSQIVAERTYEQYF.

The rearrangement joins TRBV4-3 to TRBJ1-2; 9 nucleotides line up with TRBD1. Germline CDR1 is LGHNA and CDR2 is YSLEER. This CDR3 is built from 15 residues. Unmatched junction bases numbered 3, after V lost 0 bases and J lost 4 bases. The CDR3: CASSQERGQGYGYTF. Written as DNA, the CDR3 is TGCGCCAGCAGCCAAGAGCGGGGACAGGGCTATGGCTACACCTTC.

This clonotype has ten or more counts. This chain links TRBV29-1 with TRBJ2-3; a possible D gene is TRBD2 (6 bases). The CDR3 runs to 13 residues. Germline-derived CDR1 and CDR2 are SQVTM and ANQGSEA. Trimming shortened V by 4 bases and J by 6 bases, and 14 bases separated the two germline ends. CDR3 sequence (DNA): TGCAGCGTTGCGGGACTTCCAGGGGATACGCAGTATTTT. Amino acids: CSVAGLPGDTQYF.

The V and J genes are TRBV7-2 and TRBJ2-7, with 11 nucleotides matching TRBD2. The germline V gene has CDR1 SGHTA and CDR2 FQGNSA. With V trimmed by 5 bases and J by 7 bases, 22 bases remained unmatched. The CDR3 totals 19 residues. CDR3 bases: TGTGCCAGCAGCCCGCGGGGTAGCGGGGGGGCGGGATCGTACAATGAGCAGTACTTC. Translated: CASSPRGSGGAGSYNEQYF.

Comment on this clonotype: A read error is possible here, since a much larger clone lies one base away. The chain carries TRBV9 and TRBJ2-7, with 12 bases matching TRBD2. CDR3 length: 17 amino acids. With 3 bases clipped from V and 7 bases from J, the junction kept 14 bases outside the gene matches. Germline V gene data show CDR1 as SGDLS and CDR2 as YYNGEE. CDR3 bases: TGTGCCAGCAGCGATTTCCTAGGACTAGCGGGGATCGATGAGCAGTACTTC. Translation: CASSDFLGLAGIDEQYF.

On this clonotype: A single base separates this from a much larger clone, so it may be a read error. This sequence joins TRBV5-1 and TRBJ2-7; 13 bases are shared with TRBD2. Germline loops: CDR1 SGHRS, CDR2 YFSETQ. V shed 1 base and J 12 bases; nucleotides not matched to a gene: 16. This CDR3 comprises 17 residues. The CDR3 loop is CASSLKTSGGPGHIRYF. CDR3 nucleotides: TGCGCCAGCAGCTTGAAGACTAGCGGGGGGCCAGGACACATTCGGTACTTC.

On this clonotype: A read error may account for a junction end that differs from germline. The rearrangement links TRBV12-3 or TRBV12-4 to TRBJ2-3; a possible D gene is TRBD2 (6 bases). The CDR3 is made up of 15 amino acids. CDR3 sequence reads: CASSFSGVSTDTEYF. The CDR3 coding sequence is TGTGCCAGCAGTTTTTCGGGAGTGAGCACAGATACGGAGTATTTT.

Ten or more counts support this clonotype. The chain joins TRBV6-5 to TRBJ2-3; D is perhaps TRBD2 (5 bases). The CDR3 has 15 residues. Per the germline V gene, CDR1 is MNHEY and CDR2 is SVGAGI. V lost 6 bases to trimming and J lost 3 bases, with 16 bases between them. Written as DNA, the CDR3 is TGTGCCAGCAGGCCTACCGGGGTCCGGACAGATACGCAGTATTTT. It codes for CASRPTGVRTDTQYF.

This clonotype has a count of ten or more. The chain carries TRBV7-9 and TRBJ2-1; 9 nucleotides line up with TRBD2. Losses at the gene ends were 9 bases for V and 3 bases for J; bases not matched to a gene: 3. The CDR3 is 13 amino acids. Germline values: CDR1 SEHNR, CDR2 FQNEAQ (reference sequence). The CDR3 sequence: CASQRGDYNEQFF. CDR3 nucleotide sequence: TGTGCCAGTCAGCGGGGGGACTACAATGAGCAGTTCTTC. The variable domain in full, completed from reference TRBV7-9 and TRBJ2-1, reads DTGVSQNPRHKITKRGQNVTFRCDPISEHNRLYWYRQTLGQGPEFLTYFQNEAQLEKSRLLSDRFSAERPKGSFSTLEIQRTEQGDSAMYLCASQRGDYNEQFFGPGTRLTVL.

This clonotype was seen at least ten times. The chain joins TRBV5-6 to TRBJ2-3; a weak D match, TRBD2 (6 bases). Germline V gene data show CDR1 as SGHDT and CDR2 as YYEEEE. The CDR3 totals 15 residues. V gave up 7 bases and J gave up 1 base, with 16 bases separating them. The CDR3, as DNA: TGTGCCAGCGTCCCGGCGGGGCGGGGCACAGATACGCAGTATTTT. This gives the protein CASVPAGRGTDTQYF.

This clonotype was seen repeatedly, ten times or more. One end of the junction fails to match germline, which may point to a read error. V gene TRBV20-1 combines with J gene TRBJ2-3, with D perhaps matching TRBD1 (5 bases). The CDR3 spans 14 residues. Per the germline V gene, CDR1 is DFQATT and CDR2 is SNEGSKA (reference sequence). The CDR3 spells CSSRRPGLPDTQYF. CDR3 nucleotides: TGCAGTTCTAGACGGCCAGGGTTACCAGATACGCAGTATTTT.